A single sample is the source of the 23 T cell receptor beta chains below, sequenced in a study of T-cell memory formation after mild COVID-19. Each CDR3 protein is one row after TCRdb ran MiXCR on the 5' RACE reads. The sample consists of approximately 500,000 distinct CDR3 sequences, around 27% of them appearing once. The sequenced sample consisted of PBMCs or a T cell subset sorted from them (not recorded which). The receptors here all came from an adult woman who had mild COVID-19 (a few samples of this study predate the infection). Cell type and time point are not known.

The chain has TRBV28 and TRBJ2-1; D possibly corresponds to TRBD1 (5 bases). Looked up from germline, CDR1 is MDHEN and CDR2 is SYDVKM. Trimming removed 6 bases from V and 8 bases from J, with 20 bases in between. The CDR3 sequence is 15 residues long. CDR3 DNA: TGTGCCAGCAGCCGCAATTCCCCCCTAGGGGATGAGCAGTTCTTC. Encoded protein: CASSRNSPLGDEQFF.

This chain uses TRBV15 with TRBJ1-1; a possible D gene is TRBD1 (6 bases). CDR3 length: 14 residues. V lost 3 bases to trimming and J lost 1 base, with 9 bases between them. Germline V CDR1 and CDR2: LNHNV, YYDKDF (reference sequence). CDR3 residues: CATSSRGTNTEAFF. For the CDR3, the DNA is TGTGCCACCAGCAGCAGGGGCACGAACACTGAAGCTTTCTTT. The variable domain in full, completed from reference TRBV15 and TRBJ1-1, reads DAMVIQNPRYQVTQFGKPVTLSCSQTLNHNVMYWYQQKSSQAPKLLFHYYDKDFNNEADTPDNFQSRRPNTSFCFLDIRSPGLGDTAMYLCATSSRGTNTEAFFGQGTRLTVV.

This clonotype came up a few times. The genes are TRBV15 and TRBJ1-2; 9 bases are a match to TRBD1. The V and J ends lost 3 bases and 6 bases, in that order; junction bases with no gene match: 5. The CDR3 loop spans 14 amino acids. Per germline, CDR1 LNHNV and CDR2 YYDKDF (reference sequence). CDR3 DNA: TGTGCCACCAGCAGCTCCGGGACAGGGAATGGCTACACCTTC. It yields the protein CATSSSGTGNGYTF. Looking up the rest from reference TRBV15 and TRBJ1-2 gives the full variable domain: DAMVIQNPRYQVTQFGKPVTLSCSQTLNHNVMYWYQQKSSQAPKLLFHYYDKDFNNEADTPDNFQSRRPNTSFCFLDIRSPGLGDTAMYLCATSSSGTGNGYTFGSGTRLTVV.

This clonotype has only one observation. The CDR3 is CASSLAGGPYGYTF. CDR3 DNA sequence: TGTGCCAGCAGCTTAGCGGGGGGGCCCTATGGCTACACCTTC. This chain joins TRBV7-8 and TRBJ1-2; a weak D match, TRBD1 (6 bases). The germline V gene has CDR1 SGHVS and CDR2 FQNEAQ. Trimming cost V 0 bases and J 4 bases, with 9 bases left between them. The CDR3 loop spans 14 amino acids.

The V call is TRBV4-1, the J call TRBJ1-2; TRBD1 might be the D (6 bases). The germline V gene has CDR1 MGHRA and CDR2 YSYEKL. V shed 4 bases and J shed 2 bases, with 11 bases lying between them. The CDR3 length is 14 residues. CDR3 in amino acids: CASSLRTVNYGYTF. The CDR3 DNA reads TGCGCCAGCAGCCTAAGGACAGTAAACTATGGCTACACCTTC.

This clonotype has only a few counts. V and J are TRBV9 and TRBJ2-1; 8 nucleotides match TRBD2. The CDR3 length is 16 residues. V dropped 0 bases and J dropped 8; count of bases not matched to a gene: 10. Per the germline V gene, CDR1 is SGDLS and CDR2 is YYNGEE. The CDR3 nucleotides are TGTGCCAGCAGCGTAGGTAGCGAGCGGGAGAGGGATGAGCAGTTCTTC. This translates into CASSVGSERERDEQFF.

This clonotype turned up a few times. The V and J genes are TRBV7-2 and TRBJ2-2; tentative D call: TRBD1 (6 bases). Trimming shortened V by 3 bases and J by 1 base, and 18 bases separated the two germline ends. From germline, CDR1 is SGHTA and CDR2 FQGNSA. This CDR3 region has 18 residues. The CDR3 sequence is CASSFGLINRENTGELFF. CDR3 DNA sequence: TGTGCCAGCAGCTTTGGACTCATTAACAGGGAGAACACCGGGGAGCTGTTTTTT.

The chain recombines TRBV2 with TRBJ1-1, with D unclear. The V gene's germline CDR1 is SNHLY and CDR2 FYNNEI. Trimming stripped 7 bases from V and 0 bases from J, with 15 bases between. This CDR3 contains 15 residues. Here the CDR3 reads CASTGRGSMNTEAFF. The CDR3 DNA reads as TGTGCCAGCACTGGGCGGGGTTCTATGAACACTGAAGCTTTCTTT.

J is TRBJ2-1 and V is TRBV24-1; D is perhaps TRBD1 (5 bases). Germline V gene data show CDR1 as KGHDR and CDR2 as SFDVKD. V gave up 3 bases and J gave up 3 bases, with 17 bases separating them. CDR3 size: 17 residues. CDR3 residues: CATSDGAARSFYNEQFF. In nucleotides, the CDR3 is TGTGCCACCAGTGATGGGGCGGCCCGTTCCTTCTACAATGAGCAGTTCTTC.

This clonotype was counted only a few times. The chain carries TRBV6-4 and TRBJ2-2, with D possibly TRBD1 on 7 matching bases. CDR1 and CDR2 (germline): MRHNA, SNTAGT. V gave up 4 bases and J gave up 4 bases, with 13 bases separating them. This CDR3 contains 15 residues. The CDR3 spells CASSAQGGPTGELFF. CDR3 DNA sequence: TGTGCCAGCAGTGCCCAGGGGGGCCCCACCGGGGAGCTGTTTTTT.

CDR3 in amino acids: CASSLDFNEQFF. The CDR3 nucleotides read TGTGCCAGCAGCTTGGACTTCAATGAGCAGTTCTTC. The chain recombines TRBV7-2 with TRBJ2-1, with D maybe TRBD2 (5 bases). The CDR3 sequence is 12 residues long. Trimming took 3 bases from V and 6 from J, leaving 6 bases between them. CDR1 is SGHTA and CDR2 is FQGNSA in the germline V gene. Looking up the rest from reference TRBV7-2 and TRBJ2-1 gives the full variable domain: GAGVSQSPSNKVTEKGKDVELRCDPISGHTALYWYRQSLGQGLEFLIYFQGNSAPDKSGLPSDRFSAERTGGSVSTLTIQRTQQEDSAVYLCASSLDFNEQFFGPGTRLTVL.

This clonotype was found a few times. V and J are TRBV20-1 and TRBJ2-1; 16 bases line up with TRBD2. This CDR3 region has 18 residues. The V segment lost 5 bases and the J segment 0 bases; nucleotides outside the gene matches: 7. Germline assignment: CDR1 DFQATT and CDR2 SNEGSKA (reference sequence). CDR3 in DNA: TGCAGTGCTTTGGGACTAGCGGGAGGGAATAGCTCCTACAATGAGCAGTTCTTC. It translates to CSALGLAGGNSSYNEQFF.

The chain combines TRBV11-2 with TRBJ1-1, with TRBD1 as a possible D gene (6 bases). V lost 2 bases to trimming and J lost 1 base, with 14 bases between them. CDR1 SGHAT and CDR2 FQNNGV come from the germline V gene. This CDR3 has 16 residues. In nucleotides, the CDR3 is TGTGCCAGCAGCTTAATACCCGGGACAAGGAACACTGAAGCTTTCTTT. Translating gives CASSLIPGTRNTEAFF.

V usage is TRBV3-1 and J usage is TRBJ2-7; no definite D call. The CDR3 totals 13 residues. Germline V CDR1 and CDR2: LGHDT, YNNKEL (reference sequence). V was pared by 3 bases and J by 6 bases, with 12 bases between. In DNA form, the CDR3 reads TGTGCCAGCAGCCAGTCTCCAGGTCCCGAGCAGTACTTC. As protein: CASSQSPGPEQYF.

This clonotype was detected ten times or more. This chain uses TRBV5-1 with TRBJ1-3; D is perhaps TRBD1 (5 bases). Looked up from germline, CDR1 is SGHRS and CDR2 is YFSETQ. V was clipped by 0 bases and J by 2 bases, with 9 bases between them. This CDR3 is 15 amino acids long. As DNA, the CDR3 is TGCGCCAGCAGCTTGGCCATGGGGGCTGGAAACACCATATATTTT. This codes for CASSLAMGAGNTIYF.

This clonotype was seen more than once but under ten times. CDR3 region: CASSLGIRTGGKANVLTF. CDR3 in DNA: TGCGCCAGCAGCTTGGGGATTCGGACAGGGGGCAAAGCCAACGTCCTGACTTTC. This sequence joins TRBV5-1 and TRBJ2-6, with TRBD1 matching 11 bases. CDR3 length: 18 residues. V shed 0 bases and J 7 bases; nucleotides not matched to a gene: 9. CDR1 is SGHRS and CDR2 is YFSETQ in the germline V gene.

The rearrangement uses TRBV20-1 and TRBJ1-1; TRBD1 agrees at 10 bases. CDR1 and CDR2 from the germline V gene are DFQATT and SNEGSKA (reference sequence). This CDR3 contains 14 residues. Unmatched junction bases numbered 8, after V lost 4 bases and J lost 6 bases. CDR3 in DNA: TGCAGTGCTACCTCGACAGGGGGCGGGCCTGAAGCTTTCTTT. Translated: CSATSTGGGPEAFF.

The gene calls are TRBV4-3 and TRBJ2-3; the D gene is possibly TRBD2 (5 bases). The CDR3 has 17 amino acids. The V gene's germline CDR1 is LGHNA and CDR2 YSLEER. V shed 1 base and J shed 1 base, with 15 bases lying between them. DNA for the CDR3: TGCGCCAGCAGCCAAGGGGCGGGCGTTAAGGGCACAGATACGCAGTATTTT. Its protein product is CASSQGAGVKGTDTQYF.

The chain links TRBV19 to TRBJ2-1; 12 bases are shared with TRBD1. Germline V gene lookup returns CDR1 LNHDA and CDR2 SQIVND (reference sequence). V shed 3 bases and J 7 bases; nucleotides not matched to a gene: 10. The CDR3 has 17 amino acids. CDR3 bases: TGTGCCAGTAGTATGCTCTCCGGGACAGGGGGCGGAAATGAGCAGTTCTTC. This encodes CASSMLSGTGGGNEQFF.

The chain has TRBV5-1 and TRBJ1-1, with TRBD1 matching over 9 bases. Germline V lookup: CDR1 SGHRS, CDR2 YFSETQ. Trimming cost V 5 bases and J 2 bases; bases outside gene matches: 1. There are 13 residues in the CDR3. CDR3 nucleotide sequence: TGCGCCAGCAGACAGGGGGCAAACACTGAAGCTTTCTTT. Translated: CASRQGANTEAFF.

There are many counts of this clonotype. The V call is TRBV29-1, the J call TRBJ2-5; D unresolved. Germline V gene data show CDR1 as SQVTM and CDR2 as ANQGSEA. V was clipped by 4 bases and J by 2 bases, with 11 bases between them. The CDR3 runs 13 residues. CDR3 in amino acids: CSVGSHEQETQYF. DNA of the CDR3: TGCAGCGTTGGGTCCCACGAGCAAGAGACCCAGTACTTC.

Ten or more counts support this clonotype. The chain couples TRBV20-1 to TRBJ1-6, with 7 bases fitting TRBD1. V lost 0 bases, J lost 10 bases, and 6 bases stayed unmatched. There are 14 residues in the CDR3. Germline V lookup: CDR1 DFQATT, CDR2 SNEGSKA (reference sequence). CDR3 residues: CSARDPRTGSPLHF. CDR3 DNA: TGCAGTGCTAGAGATCCAAGGACAGGATCACCCCTCCACTTT.

The V gene is TRBV12-3 or TRBV12-4, the J gene TRBJ1-5; tentative D call: TRBD1 (5 bases). Trimming took off 10 bases at V and 7 bases at J, with 17 bases between the two ends. The CDR3 covers 13 residues. For the CDR3, the DNA is TGTGCCACCACTAGGGACGGGCAGCAGCCCCAGCATTTT. Protein product: CATTRDGQQPQHF.